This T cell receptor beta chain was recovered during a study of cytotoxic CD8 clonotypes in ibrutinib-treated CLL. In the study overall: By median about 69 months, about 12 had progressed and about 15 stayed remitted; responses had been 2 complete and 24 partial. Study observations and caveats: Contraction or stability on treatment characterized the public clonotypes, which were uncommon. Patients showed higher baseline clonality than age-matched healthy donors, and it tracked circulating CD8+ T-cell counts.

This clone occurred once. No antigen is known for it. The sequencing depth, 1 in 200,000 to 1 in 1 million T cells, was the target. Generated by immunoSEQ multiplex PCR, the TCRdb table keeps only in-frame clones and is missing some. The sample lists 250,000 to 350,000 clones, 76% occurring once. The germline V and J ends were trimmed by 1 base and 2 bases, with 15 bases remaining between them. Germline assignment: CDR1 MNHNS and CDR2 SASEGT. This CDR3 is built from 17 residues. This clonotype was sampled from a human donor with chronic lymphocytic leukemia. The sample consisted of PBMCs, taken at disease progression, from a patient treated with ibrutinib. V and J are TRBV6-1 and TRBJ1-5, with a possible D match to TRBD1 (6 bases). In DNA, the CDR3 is TGTGCCAGCAGTGAAGTTCTGGCACAGGGTGGCAATCAGCCCCAGCATTTT. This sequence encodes CASSEVLAQGGNQPQHF.